These 4 T cell receptor beta chains share one sample of origin, sequenced in a study of graft-versus-host responses after intestinal transplantation. Measured with immunoSEQ multiplex PCR; TCRdb has only the in-frame clones, and not every one. The table includes under 80,000 clones, about 92% detected once. The sequencing used PBMCs, collected 98 days after intestinal transplantation. These receptors originate from a human patient who received an intestinal transplant, so some T cells may come from the graft donor.

The chain links TRBV7-3 to TRBJ2-1; possibly TRBD2 for D (5 bases). CDR1 is SGHTA and CDR2 is FQGTGA in the germline V gene. Trimming left V 2 bases short and J 7 bases short, with 12 bases between. There are 14 residues in the CDR3. In nucleotides, the CDR3 is TGTGCCAGCAGCTTACGTCGGGGTTGGAATGAGCAGTTCTTC. This encodes CASSLRRGWNEQFF.

The rearrangement uses TRBV19 and TRBJ2-3; 11 nucleotides match TRBD2. The germline V gene encodes CDR1 LNHDA and CDR2 SQIVND (reference sequence). The CDR3 length is 18 residues. Trimming cost V 3 bases and J 5 bases; bases outside gene matches: 13. The CDR3 sequence: CASSISTSGRGGGDTQYF. CDR3 coding DNA: TGTGCCAGTAGTATCTCCACTAGCGGGAGAGGGGGTGGAGATACGCAGTATTTT.

The CDR3 protein is CASSQTSGRDSYEQYF. As DNA, the CDR3 is TGTGCCAGCAGCCAAACTAGCGGGAGGGACTCCTACGAGCAGTACTTC. This rearrangement joins TRBV4-2 to TRBJ2-7, with 13 bases fitting TRBD2. Germline V gene sequence: CDR1 LGHNA, CDR2 YNFKEQ. The length of the CDR3 is 16 residues. V lost 2 bases and J lost 0; bases outside the gene matches: 1.

This clone showed up just once. V is TRBV6-6 and J is TRBJ1-1; 7 bases map to TRBD1. The CDR3 runs 14 residues. Germline CDR1 MNHNY, CDR2 SVGAGI (reference sequence). Trimming took 7 bases from V and 3 from J; bases not matched to a gene: 8. CDR3 DNA sequence: TGTGCCAGCACCGTAACAGGGGCGGACACTGAAGCTTTCTTT. Protein sequence: CASTVTGADTEAFF.